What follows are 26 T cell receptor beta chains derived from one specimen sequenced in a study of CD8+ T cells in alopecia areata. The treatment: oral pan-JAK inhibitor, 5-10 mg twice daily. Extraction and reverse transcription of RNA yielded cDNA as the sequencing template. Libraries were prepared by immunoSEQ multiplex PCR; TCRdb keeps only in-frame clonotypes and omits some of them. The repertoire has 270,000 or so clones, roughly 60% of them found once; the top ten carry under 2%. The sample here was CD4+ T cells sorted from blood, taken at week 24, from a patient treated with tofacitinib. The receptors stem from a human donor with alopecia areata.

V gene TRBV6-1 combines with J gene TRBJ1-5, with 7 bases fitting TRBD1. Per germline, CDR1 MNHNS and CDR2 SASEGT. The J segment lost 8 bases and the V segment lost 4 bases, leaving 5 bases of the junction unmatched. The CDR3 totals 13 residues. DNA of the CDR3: TGTGCCAGCAGTGTGAACAGGGGCGAGCCCCAGCATTTT. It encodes CASSVNRGEPQHF.

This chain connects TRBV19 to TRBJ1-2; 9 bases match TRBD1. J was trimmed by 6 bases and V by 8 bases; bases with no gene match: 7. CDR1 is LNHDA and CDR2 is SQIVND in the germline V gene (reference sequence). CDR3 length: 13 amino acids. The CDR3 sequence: CASVGQGENGYTF. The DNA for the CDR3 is TGTGCCAGTGTGGGACAGGGAGAAAATGGCTACACCTTC.

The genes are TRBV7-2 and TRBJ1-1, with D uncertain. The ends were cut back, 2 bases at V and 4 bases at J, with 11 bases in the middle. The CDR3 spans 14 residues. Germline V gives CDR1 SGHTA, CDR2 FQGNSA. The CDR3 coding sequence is TGTGCCAGCAGCTTATCTGCGGTGGGCACTGAAGCTTTCTTT. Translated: CASSLSAVGTEAFF. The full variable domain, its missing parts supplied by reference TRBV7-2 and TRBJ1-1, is GAGVSQSPSNKVTEKGKDVELRCDPISGHTALYWYRQSLGQGLEFLIYFQGNSAPDKSGLPSDRFSAERTGGSVSTLTIQRTQQEDSAVYLCASSLSAVGTEAFFGQGTRLTVV.

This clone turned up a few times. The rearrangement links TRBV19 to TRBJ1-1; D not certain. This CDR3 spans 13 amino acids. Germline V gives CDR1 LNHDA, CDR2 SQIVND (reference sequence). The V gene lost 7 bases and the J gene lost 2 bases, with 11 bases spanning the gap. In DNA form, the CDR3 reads TGTGCCAGTATAAGGGCCGGTAACACTGAAGCTTTCTTT. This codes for CASIRAGNTEAFF.

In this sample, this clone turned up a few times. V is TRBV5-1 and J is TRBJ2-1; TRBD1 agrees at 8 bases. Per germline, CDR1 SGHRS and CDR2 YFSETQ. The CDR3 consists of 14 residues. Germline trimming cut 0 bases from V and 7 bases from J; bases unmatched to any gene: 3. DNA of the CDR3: TGCGCCAGCAGCTTGGGCGACAGGGGTAATGAGCAGTTCTTC. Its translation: CASSLGDRGNEQFF.

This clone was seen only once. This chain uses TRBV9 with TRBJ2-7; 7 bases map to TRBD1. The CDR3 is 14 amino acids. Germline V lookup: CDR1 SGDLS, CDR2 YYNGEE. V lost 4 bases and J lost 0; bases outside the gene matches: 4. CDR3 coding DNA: TGTGCCAGCAGCTCCGGGACAGACTCCTACGAGCAGTACTTC. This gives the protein CASSSGTDSYEQYF.

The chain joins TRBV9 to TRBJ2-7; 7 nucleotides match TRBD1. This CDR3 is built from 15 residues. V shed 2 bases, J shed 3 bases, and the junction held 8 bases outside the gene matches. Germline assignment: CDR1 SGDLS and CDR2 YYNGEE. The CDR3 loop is CASSVAGTADYEQYF. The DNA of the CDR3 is TGTGCCAGCAGCGTGGCCGGGACAGCCGACTACGAGCAGTACTTC.

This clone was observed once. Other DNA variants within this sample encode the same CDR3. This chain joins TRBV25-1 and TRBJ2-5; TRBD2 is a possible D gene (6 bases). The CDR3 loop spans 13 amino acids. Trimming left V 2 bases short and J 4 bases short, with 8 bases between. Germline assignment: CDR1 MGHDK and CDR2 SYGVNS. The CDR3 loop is CASSEGGVETQYF. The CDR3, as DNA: TGTGCCAGCAGTGAAGGCGGGGTAGAGACCCAGTACTTC.

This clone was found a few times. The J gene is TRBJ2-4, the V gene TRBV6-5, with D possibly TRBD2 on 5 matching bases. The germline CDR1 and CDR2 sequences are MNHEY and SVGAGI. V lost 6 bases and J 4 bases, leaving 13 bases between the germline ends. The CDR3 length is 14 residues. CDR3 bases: TGTGCCAGCAGCCCGGACTGGCAAAAAAACATTCAGTACTTC. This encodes CASSPDWQKNIQYF.

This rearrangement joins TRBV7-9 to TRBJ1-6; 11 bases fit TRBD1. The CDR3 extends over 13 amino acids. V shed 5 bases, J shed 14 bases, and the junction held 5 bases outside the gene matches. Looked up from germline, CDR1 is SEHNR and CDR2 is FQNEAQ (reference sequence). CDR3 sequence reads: CASSTSGQGALHF. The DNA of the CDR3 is TGTGCCAGCAGCACCTCGGGACAGGGGGCCCTCCACTTT.

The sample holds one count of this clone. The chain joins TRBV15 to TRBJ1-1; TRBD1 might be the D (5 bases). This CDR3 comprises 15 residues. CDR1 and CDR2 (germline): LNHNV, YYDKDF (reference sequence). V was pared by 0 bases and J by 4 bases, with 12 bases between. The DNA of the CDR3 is TGTGCCACCAGCAGAGATCACGGGGGTTTCACTGAAGCTTTCTTT. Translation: CATSRDHGGFTEAFF.

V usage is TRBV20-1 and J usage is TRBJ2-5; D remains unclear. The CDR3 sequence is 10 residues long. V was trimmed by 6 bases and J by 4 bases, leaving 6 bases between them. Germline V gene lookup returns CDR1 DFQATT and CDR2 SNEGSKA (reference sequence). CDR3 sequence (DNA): TGCAGTGCCGCCTTAGAGACCCAGTACTTC. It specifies CSAALETQYF.

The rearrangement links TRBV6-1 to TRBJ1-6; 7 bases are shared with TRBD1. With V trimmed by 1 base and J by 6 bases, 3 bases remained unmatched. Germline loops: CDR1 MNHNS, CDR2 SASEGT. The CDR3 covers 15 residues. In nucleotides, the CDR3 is TGTGCCAGCAGTGAAGAGGGACAGCTTAATTCACCCCTCCACTTT. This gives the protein CASSEEGQLNSPLHF.

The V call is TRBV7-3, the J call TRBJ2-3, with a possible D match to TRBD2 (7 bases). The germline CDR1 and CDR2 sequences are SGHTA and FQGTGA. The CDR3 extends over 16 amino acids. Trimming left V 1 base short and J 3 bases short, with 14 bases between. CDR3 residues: CASSLIPGGGTDTQYF. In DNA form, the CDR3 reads TGTGCCAGCAGCTTAATTCCGGGGGGCGGTACAGATACGCAGTATTTT.

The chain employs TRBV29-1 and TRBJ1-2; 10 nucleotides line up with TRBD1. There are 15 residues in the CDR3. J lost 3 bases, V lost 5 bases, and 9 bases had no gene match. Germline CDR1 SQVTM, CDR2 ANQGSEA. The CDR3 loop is CSVFIIGQGDYGYTF. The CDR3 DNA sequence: TGCAGCGTTTTTATTATTGGACAGGGGGACTATGGCTACACCTTC.

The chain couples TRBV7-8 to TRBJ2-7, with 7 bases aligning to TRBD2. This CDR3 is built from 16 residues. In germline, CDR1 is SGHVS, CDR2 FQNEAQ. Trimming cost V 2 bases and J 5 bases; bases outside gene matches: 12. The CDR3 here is CASSLSAAGRVDEQYF. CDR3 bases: TGTGCCAGCAGCTTAAGCGCCGCAGGGAGGGTTGACGAGCAGTACTTC.

The DNA for the CDR3 is TGCAGCGCCGGGGGTGGGGTGATGGGGACTGAAGCTTTCTTT. It translates to CSAGGGVMGTEAFF. V gene TRBV29-1 combines with J gene TRBJ1-1; TRBD1 might be the D (5 bases). The ends were cut back, 7 bases at V and 5 bases at J, with 20 bases in the middle. The CDR3 contains 14 residues. The V gene's germline CDR1 is SQVTM and CDR2 ANQGSEA.

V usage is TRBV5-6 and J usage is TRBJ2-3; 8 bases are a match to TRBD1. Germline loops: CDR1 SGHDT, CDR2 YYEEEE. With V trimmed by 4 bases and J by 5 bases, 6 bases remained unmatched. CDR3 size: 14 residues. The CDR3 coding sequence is TGTGCCAGCAGCCGGACAGGGCTTCGAGATACGCAGTATTTT. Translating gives CASSRTGLRDTQYF.

The CDR3 DNA follows: TGTGCCATCAGTGAGTCTGCGGGACAGTCCAGCAATCAGCCCCAGCATTTT. The encoded protein is CAISESAGQSSNQPQHF. This chain links TRBV10-3 with TRBJ1-5; 7 bases fit TRBD1. Trimming at V came to 0 bases and at J to 1 base, leaving 6 bases not matched to a gene. This CDR3 comprises 17 residues. The germline gives CDR1 ENHRY, CDR2 SYGVKD.

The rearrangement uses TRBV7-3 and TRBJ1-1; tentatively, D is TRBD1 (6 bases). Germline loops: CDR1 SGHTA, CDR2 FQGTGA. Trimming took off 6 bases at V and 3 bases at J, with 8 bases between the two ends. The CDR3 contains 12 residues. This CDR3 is CASREGDTEAFF. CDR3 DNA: TGTGCCAGCAGAGAGGGGGACACTGAAGCTTTCTTT.

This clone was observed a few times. The CDR3 region is CASSQAARRGPQETQYF. The CDR3 nucleotides are TGTGCCAGCAGCCAAGCGGCCAGGAGAGGCCCCCAAGAGACCCAGTACTTC. The V and J genes are TRBV4-2 and TRBJ2-5; D gene uncertain. Germline V CDR1 and CDR2: LGHNA, YNFKEQ. The germline V and J ends were trimmed by 1 base and 1 base, with 16 bases remaining between them. The CDR3 is 17 residues long.

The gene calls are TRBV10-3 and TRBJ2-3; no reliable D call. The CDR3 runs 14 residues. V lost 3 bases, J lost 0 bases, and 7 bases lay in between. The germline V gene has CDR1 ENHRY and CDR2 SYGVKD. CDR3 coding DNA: TGTGCCATCAGTGATGGCAGGAGCACAGATACGCAGTATTTT. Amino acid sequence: CAISDGRSTDTQYF.

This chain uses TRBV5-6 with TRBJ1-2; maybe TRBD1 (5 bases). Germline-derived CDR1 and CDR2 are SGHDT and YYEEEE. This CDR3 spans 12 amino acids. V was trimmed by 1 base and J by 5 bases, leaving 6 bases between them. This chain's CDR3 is CASSLPGYGYTF. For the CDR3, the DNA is TGTGCCAGCAGCTTGCCAGGGTATGGCTACACCTTC. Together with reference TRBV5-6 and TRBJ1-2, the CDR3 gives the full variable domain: DAGVTQSPTHLIKTRGQQVTLRCSPKSGHDTVSWYQQALGQGPQFIFQYYEEEERQRGNFPDRFSGHQFPNYSSELNVNALLLGDSALYLCASSLPGYGYTFGSGTRLTVV.

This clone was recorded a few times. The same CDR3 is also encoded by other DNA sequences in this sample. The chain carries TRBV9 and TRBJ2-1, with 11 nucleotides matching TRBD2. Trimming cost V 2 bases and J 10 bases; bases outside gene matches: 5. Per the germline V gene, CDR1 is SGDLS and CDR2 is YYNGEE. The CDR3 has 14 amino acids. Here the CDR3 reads CASSVRTSGGEQFF. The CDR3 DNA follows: TGTGCCAGCAGCGTGAGAACTAGCGGGGGAGAGCAGTTCTTC.

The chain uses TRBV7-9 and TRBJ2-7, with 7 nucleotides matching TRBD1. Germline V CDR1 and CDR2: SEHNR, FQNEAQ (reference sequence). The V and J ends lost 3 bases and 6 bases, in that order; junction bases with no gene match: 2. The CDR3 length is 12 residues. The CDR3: CASSLGQIEQYF. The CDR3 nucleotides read TGTGCCAGCAGCTTGGGACAGATCGAGCAGTACTTC.

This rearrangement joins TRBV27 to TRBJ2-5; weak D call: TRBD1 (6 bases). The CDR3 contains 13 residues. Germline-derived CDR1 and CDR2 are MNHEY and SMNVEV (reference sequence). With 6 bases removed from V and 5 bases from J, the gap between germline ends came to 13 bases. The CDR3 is CASRIQGAETQYF. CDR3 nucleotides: TGTGCCAGCAGAATACAGGGTGCGGAGACCCAGTACTTC.